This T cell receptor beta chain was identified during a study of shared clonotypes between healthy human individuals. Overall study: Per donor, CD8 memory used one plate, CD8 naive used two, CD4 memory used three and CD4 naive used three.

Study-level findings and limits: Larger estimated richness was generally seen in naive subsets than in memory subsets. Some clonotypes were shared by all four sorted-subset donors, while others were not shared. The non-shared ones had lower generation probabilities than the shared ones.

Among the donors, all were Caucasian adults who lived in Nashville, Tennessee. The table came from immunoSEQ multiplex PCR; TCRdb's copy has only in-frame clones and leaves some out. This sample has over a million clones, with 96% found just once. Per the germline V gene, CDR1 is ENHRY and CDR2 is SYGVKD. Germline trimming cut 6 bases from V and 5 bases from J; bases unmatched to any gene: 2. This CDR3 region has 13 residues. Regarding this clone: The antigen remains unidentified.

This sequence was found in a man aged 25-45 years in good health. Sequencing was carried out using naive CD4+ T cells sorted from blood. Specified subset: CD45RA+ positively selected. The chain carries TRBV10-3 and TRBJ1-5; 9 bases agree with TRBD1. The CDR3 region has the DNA TGTGCCATCAGGGGACAGGGAGATCAGCCCCAGCATTTT. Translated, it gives CAIRGQGDQPQHF.